The rows below give T cell receptor beta chains drawn from one sample of a study of T cell changes during pregnancy in multiple sclerosis. Here immunoSEQ multiplex PCR was the method, and the copy in TCRdb shows in-frame clones only, minus some. The sample shows about 50,000 clones, 92% of them seen only once. Sequencing was performed on CD4+ T cells from peripheral blood mononuclear cells, taken after pregnancy. The receptors were sampled from a female donor in good health, enrolled as a control in a pregnancy study. Each CDR3 is given with its conserved first and last residue. Fields, in order: CDR3 DNA, CDR3 protein, clone size, J gene, V gene, D gene. The D gene is left open where the match is weak. The size entry is marked missing in some rows and otherwise reads once, few, many or a size class.

CDR3nt: TGTGCCAGCAGTTACCGGATGACTAGCGGGAAAGAGACCCAGTACTTC
CDR3aa: CASSYRMTSGKETQYF
abundance: -
j_gene: TRBJ2-5
v_gene: TRBV6-5
d_gene: TRBD2

CDR3nt: TGTGCCAGCAGCTGGACTAGCGGGGGGCGGGATACGCAGTATTTT
CDR3aa: CASSWTSGGRDTQYF
abundance: -
j_gene: TRBJ2-3
v_gene: TRBV11-2
d_gene: TRBD2

CDR3nt: TGTGCCAGCAGGGGGGGAGGTAGCCTCTACGAGCAGTACTTC
CDR3aa: CASRGGGSLYEQYF
abundance: -
j_gene: TRBJ2-7
v_gene: TRBV2
d_gene: -

CDR3nt: TGTGCCATCAGTGAGTTGGCGACAGGGGTCAGCACAGATACGCAGTATTTT
CDR3aa: CAISELATGVSTDTQYF
abundance: -
j_gene: TRBJ2-3
v_gene: TRBV10-3
d_gene: TRBD1

CDR3nt: TGTGCCAGCAGCTTTGGAACCAGGGTCCGTCATGGAAACACCATATATTTT
CDR3aa: CASSFGTRVRHGNTIYF
abundance: -
j_gene: TRBJ1-3
v_gene: TRBV7-8
d_gene: -

CDR3nt: TGTGCCTGGAGCGGAGGGGCTGAAGCTTTCTTT
CDR3aa: CAWSGGAEAFF
abundance: few
j_gene: TRBJ1-1
v_gene: TRBV30
d_gene: -

CDR3nt: TGTGCCATCAAGACAGGGTTGGCCACTGAAGCTTTCTTT
CDR3aa: CAIKTGLATEAFF
abundance: -
j_gene: TRBJ1-1
v_gene: TRBV10-3
d_gene: TRBD1

CDR3nt: TGTGCCAGCAGCATAGGGGCACGGGGAGATACGCAGTATTTT
CDR3aa: CASSIGARGDTQYF
abundance: -
j_gene: TRBJ2-3
v_gene: TRBV7-2
d_gene: -

CDR3nt: TGTGCCAGCAGCTGGACAGGCCCTGGGGAGCTGTTTTTT
CDR3aa: CASSWTGPGELFF
abundance: -
j_gene: TRBJ2-2
v_gene: TRBV7-9
d_gene: TRBD1

CDR3nt: TGTGCCAGCAGCCCCACAGCCGGGGGGCAGTTCTTC
CDR3aa: CASSPTAGGQFF
abundance: -
j_gene: TRBJ2-1
v_gene: TRBV9
d_gene: -

CDR3nt: TGTGCCAGCAGTACCCAAAGACAGGAGTTCTCTGGAAACACCATATATTTT
CDR3aa: CASSTQRQEFSGNTIYF
abundance: -
j_gene: TRBJ1-3
v_gene: TRBV2
d_gene: -

CDR3nt: TGTGCCAGCAGCCGGAAATCGGGATCTCGCGACTTC
CDR3aa: CASSRKSGSRDF
abundance: -
j_gene: TRBJ2-7
v_gene: TRBV27
d_gene: -

CDR3nt: TGTGCCAGTATTGACGGGGGATGGGACACTGAAGCTTTCTTT
CDR3aa: CASIDGGWDTEAFF
abundance: -
j_gene: TRBJ1-1
v_gene: TRBV19
d_gene: -

CDR3nt: TGTGCCAGCAGCCAAAGGACTAGCGGGGGAGCTGGGGCCACCGGGGAGCTGTTTTTT
CDR3aa: CASSQRTSGGAGATGELFF
abundance: once
j_gene: TRBJ2-2
v_gene: TRBV4-2
d_gene: TRBD2

CDR3nt: TGCGCCAGCGGAACGGGACAGGGGGCTGGGGCCAACGTCCTGACTTTC
CDR3aa: CASGTGQGAGANVLTF
abundance: -
j_gene: TRBJ2-6
v_gene: TRBV5-1
d_gene: TRBD1

CDR3nt: TGCGCCAGCAGCCAAGAGGCTAGCGGGGGGGCCGTAGAGACCCAGTACTTC
CDR3aa: CASSQEASGGAVETQYF
abundance: -
j_gene: TRBJ2-5
v_gene: TRBV4-1
d_gene: TRBD2

CDR3nt: TGTGCCTGGAGTGTAGGGACAGGGATCTCTGGGGCCAACGTCCTGACTTTC
CDR3aa: CAWSVGTGISGANVLTF
abundance: -
j_gene: TRBJ2-6
v_gene: TRBV30
d_gene: TRBD1

CDR3nt: TGTGCCAGCAGTTTATCCCAAGGAGGATACACTGAAGCTTTCTTT
CDR3aa: CASSLSQGGYTEAFF
abundance: -
j_gene: TRBJ1-1
v_gene: TRBV28
d_gene: -

CDR3nt: TGTGCCAGCAACTTAGCGGGGGACTTCTCCTACGAACAGTACTTC
CDR3aa: CASNLAGDFSYEQYF
abundance: -
j_gene: TRBJ2-7
v_gene: TRBV28
d_gene: TRBD2

CDR3nt: TGTGCCAGCAGTGAAGTAGCGGTGAGCTCCTACGAGCAGTACTTC
CDR3aa: CASSEVAVSSYEQYF
abundance: -
j_gene: TRBJ2-7
v_gene: TRBV2
d_gene: -